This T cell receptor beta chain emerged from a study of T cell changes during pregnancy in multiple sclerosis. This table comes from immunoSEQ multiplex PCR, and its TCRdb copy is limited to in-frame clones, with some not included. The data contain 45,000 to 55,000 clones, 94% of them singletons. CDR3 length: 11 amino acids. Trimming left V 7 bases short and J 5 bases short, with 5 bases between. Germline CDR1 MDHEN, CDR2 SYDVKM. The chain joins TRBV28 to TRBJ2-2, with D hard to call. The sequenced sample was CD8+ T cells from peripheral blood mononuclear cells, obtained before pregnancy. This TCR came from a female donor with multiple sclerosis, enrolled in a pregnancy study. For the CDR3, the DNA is TGTGCCAGCACCGAGACCGGGGAGCTGTTTTTT. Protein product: CASTETGELFF.